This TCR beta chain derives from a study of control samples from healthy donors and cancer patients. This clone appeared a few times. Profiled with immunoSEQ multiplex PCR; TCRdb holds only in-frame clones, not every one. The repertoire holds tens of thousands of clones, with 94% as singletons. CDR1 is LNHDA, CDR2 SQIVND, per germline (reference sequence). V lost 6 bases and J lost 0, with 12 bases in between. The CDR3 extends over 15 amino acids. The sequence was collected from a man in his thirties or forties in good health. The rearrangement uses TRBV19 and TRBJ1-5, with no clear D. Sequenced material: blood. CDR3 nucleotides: TGTGCCAGTAGAGTATACAGTTATAGCAATCAGCCCCAGCATTTT. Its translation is CASRVYSYSNQPQHF.